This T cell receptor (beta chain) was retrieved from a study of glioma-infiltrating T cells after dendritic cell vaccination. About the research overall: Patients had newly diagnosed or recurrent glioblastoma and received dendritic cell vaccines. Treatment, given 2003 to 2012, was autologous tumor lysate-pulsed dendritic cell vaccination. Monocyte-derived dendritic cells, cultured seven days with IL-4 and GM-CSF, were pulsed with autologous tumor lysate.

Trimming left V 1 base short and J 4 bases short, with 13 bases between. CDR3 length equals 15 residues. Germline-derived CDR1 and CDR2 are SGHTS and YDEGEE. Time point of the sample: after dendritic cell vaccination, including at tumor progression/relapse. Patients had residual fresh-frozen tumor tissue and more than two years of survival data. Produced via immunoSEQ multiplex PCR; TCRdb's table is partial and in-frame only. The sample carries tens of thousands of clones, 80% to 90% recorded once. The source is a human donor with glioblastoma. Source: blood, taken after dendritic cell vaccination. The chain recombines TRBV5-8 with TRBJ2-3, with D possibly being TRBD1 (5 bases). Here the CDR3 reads CASSLSAGKSDTQYF. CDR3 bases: TGTGCCAGCAGCTTGAGTGCAGGGAAGTCAGATACGCAGTATTTT.